This T cell receptor (beta chain) was profiled in a study of long-term antiretroviral therapy in people with HIV. Findings and caveats of the study: Even long-term ART left TRB diversity below transplant donor controls, despite gains.

Concerning this clone itself: The antigen remains undetermined.

From each donor, at least one pre-ART PBMC sample and at least two post-ART PBMC samples were obtained. Running of the v3.0 immunoSEQ assay took place at survey level. The repertoire was sequenced with immunoSEQ multiplex PCR; TCRdb's copy has only in-frame clones and lacks some. The sample has approximately 45,000 clones; roughly 86% are singletons. CDR3 length: 14 amino acids. CDR1 SNHLY and CDR2 FYNNEI come from the germline V gene. Unmatched junction bases numbered 5, after V lost 6 bases and J lost 4 bases. The sequence came from a woman between 50 and 59 years old with HIV. The chain uses TRBV2 and TRBJ2-3, with 9 bases fitting TRBD1. The sample here was unsorted PBMCs, taken 0.1 years before starting antiretroviral therapy. CDR3 region: CASSWTGVSDTQYF. The CDR3 coding sequence is TGTGCCAGCAGCTGGACAGGGGTTTCAGATACGCAGTATTTT.